This T cell receptor beta chain is drawn from a study of sequential checkpoint blockade in melanoma. The overall study: Arm A got nivolumab then ipilimumab; arm B the reverse, 1:1.

Sequencing was performed with immunoSEQ multiplex PCR; in TCRdb, only in-frame clones are kept and a portion is missing. The sample has 25,000 to 30,000 clones; about 83% are singletons. The sample's treatment: randomized to nivolumab then ipilimumab (arm A) or the reverse (arm B). This CDR3 has 14 residues. Germline V gene lookup returns CDR1 MNHEY and CDR2 SVGAGI. V lost 6 bases to trimming and J lost 11 bases; unmatched junction nucleotides: 13. This clonotype originated in a human donor with melanoma. V gene TRBV6-5 combines with J gene TRBJ2-1, with TRBD1 identical over 7 bases. The sample was CD8+ T cells sorted from blood (inferred from file names), taken from a patient given nivolumab and ipilimumab in sequence. The chain's CDR3 is CASSYAPDREKQFF. CDR3 coding DNA: TGTGCCAGCAGCTACGCACCCGACAGGGAAAAGCAGTTCTTC.